Below are 27 T cell receptor beta chains sequenced from a single sample in a study of blood T cell repertoires in COVID-19. The repertoire was sequenced with immunoSEQ multiplex PCR; TCRdb's copy has only in-frame clones and lacks some. The sample lists 150,000 or so clones; less than 90% were seen once. The sequenced material came from PBMCs or T cells enriched from blood (not recorded which). The receptors come from a woman between 45 and 65 years old who had recovered from COVID-19.

The rearrangement joins TRBV30 to TRBJ1-2, with D possibly matching TRBD1 (6 bases). The CDR3 is 13 amino acids. Germline CDR1 and CDR2: GTSNPN and SVGIG (reference sequence). Trimming removed 0 bases from V and 8 bases from J, with 13 bases in between. CDR3 in DNA: TGTGCCTGGAGTGTAGCACAGGGTTGGGGCTACACCTTC. Protein sequence: CAWSVAQGWGYTF.

The V and J genes are TRBV25-1 and TRBJ1-4, with TRBD1 matching over 9 bases. The J segment lost 11 bases and the V segment lost 7 bases, leaving 14 bases of the junction unmatched. CDR1 and CDR2 from the germline V gene are MGHDK and SYGVNS. CDR3 length: 15 residues. As DNA, the CDR3 is TGTGCCAGCACCGGAGCGGGACAGGGCAGCCCCAAACTGTTTTTT. Encoded protein: CASTGAGQGSPKLFF.

V usage is TRBV5-4 and J usage is TRBJ2-1; 8 bases are shared with TRBD2. The CDR3 is 15 residues long. Germline CDR1 is SGHNT and CDR2 is YYREEE (reference sequence). J gave up 8 bases and V 1 base, and 8 bases lay outside the gene matches. This chain's CDR3 is CASSLFQRESDEQFF. CDR3 bases: TGTGCCAGCAGCTTGTTCCAGCGGGAGTCGGATGAGCAGTTCTTC.

V usage is TRBV5-8 and J usage is TRBJ1-5, with D perhaps matching TRBD1 (6 bases). The CDR3 spans 14 residues. V was clipped by 5 bases and J by 9 bases, with 18 bases between them. CDR1 and CDR2 from the germline V gene are SGHTS and YDEGEE. The CDR3 DNA follows: TGTGCCAGCAGTAATGACAGGCTGGGAAGGCCCCAGCATTTT. This translates into CASSNDRLGRPQHF.

The rearrangement links TRBV18 to TRBJ2-3, with TRBD1 as a possible D gene (6 bases). The V end lost 3 bases, the J end lost 0 bases, and 13 bases lay between the germline ends. In germline, CDR1 is KGHSH, CDR2 LQKENI. The CDR3 is 16 residues long. DNA for the CDR3: TGTGCCAGCTCACCCATACAGGGTACTAGCACAGATACGCAGTATTTT. This codes for CASSPIQGTSTDTQYF.

The V and J genes are TRBV7-9 and TRBJ1-5, with a possible D match to TRBD1 (5 bases). Germline CDR1 SEHNR, CDR2 FQNEAQ (reference sequence). The length of the CDR3 is 15 residues. Trimming left V 6 bases short and J 0 bases short, with 12 bases between. The CDR3 region has the DNA TGTGCCAGCAGTACCGGGACTCATAGCAATCAGCCCCAGCATTTT. Amino acids: CASSTGTHSNQPQHF.

V gene TRBV19 combines with J gene TRBJ1-1; 8 nucleotides agree with TRBD1. V trimming: 6 bases; J trimming: 0 bases; junction bases outside the gene matches: 3. Germline V lookup: CDR1 LNHDA, CDR2 SQIVND (reference sequence). The CDR3 is 14 amino acids. The CDR3 nucleotides are TGTGCCAGTAGGACAGGGGCGCTGAACACTGAAGCTTTCTTT. The encoded protein is CASRTGALNTEAFF.

This chain uses TRBV7-3 with TRBJ1-2; TRBD1 agrees at 7 bases. Germline assignment: CDR1 SGHTA and CDR2 FQGTGA. This CDR3 has 14 amino acids. J lost 1 base, V lost 5 bases, and 4 bases had no gene match. The DNA for the CDR3 is TGTGCCAGCAGCCCAGGGGACAGTAACTATGGCTACACCTTC. It specifies CASSPGDSNYGYTF. Filled out from reference TRBV7-3 and TRBJ1-2, the complete variable domain reads GAGVSQTPSNKVTEKGKYVELRCDPISGHTALYWYRQSLGQGPEFLIYFQGTGAADDSGLPNDRFFAVRPEGSVSTLKIQRTERGDSAVYLCASSPGDSNYGYTFGSGTRLTVV.

This clone was counted between two and nine times. The V gene is TRBV6-5, the J gene TRBJ2-1; 8 nucleotides line up with TRBD1. V trimming: 6 bases; J trimming: 7 bases; junction bases outside the gene matches: 8. The length of the CDR3 is 14 residues. Germline V lookup: CDR1 MNHEY, CDR2 SVGAGI. In nucleotides, the CDR3 is TGTGCCAGCAGACGACAGGGGCGAGGTAATGAGCAGTTCTTC. Protein sequence: CASRRQGRGNEQFF.

The rearrangement links TRBV10-1 to TRBJ1-1; no clear D gene. The V gene's germline CDR1 is WNHNN and CDR2 SYGVQD (reference sequence). The CDR3 has 16 residues. The V end was cut by 0 bases, the J end by 0 bases, with 11 bases between. The CDR3 sequence: CASSESRFTMNTEAFF. For the CDR3, the DNA is TGCGCCAGCAGTGAGTCGCGGTTCACGATGAACACTGAAGCTTTCTTT.

This chain connects TRBV5-1 to TRBJ2-5, with a weak D call TRBD2 (5 bases). This CDR3 contains 17 residues. V was cut by 6 bases and J by 5 bases, with 26 bases left in between. Germline CDR1 is SGHRS and CDR2 is YFSETQ. The DNA of the CDR3 is TGCGCCAGCAAACGTTATCTGACAACGGGGTCGGCGGAGACCCAGTACTTC. It is translated as CASKRYLTTGSAETQYF.

This rearrangement joins TRBV12-5 to TRBJ1-1; the D gene is possibly TRBD1 (5 bases). V lost 5 bases and J lost 0, with 10 bases in between. Germline-derived CDR1 and CDR2 are LGHNT and FRNRAP. The CDR3 covers 14 residues. CDR3 in DNA: TGTGCTAGTGGTATCGAGACAGTGAACACTGAAGCTTTCTTT. Translating gives CASGIETVNTEAFF.

The chain's CDR3 is CASSPHPPSETQYF. In nucleotides, the CDR3 is TGCGCCAGCAGCCCACACCCTCCGTCAGAGACCCAGTACTTC. The chain carries TRBV5-1 and TRBJ2-5, with D unclear. CDR1 is SGHRS, CDR2 YFSETQ, per germline. The V end lost 4 bases, the J end lost 4 bases, and 14 bases lay between the germline ends. The CDR3 totals 14 residues.

The CDR3 DNA reads TGTGCCAGCAGCTTAATTACGGGTTATTATAGCAATCAGCCCCAGCATTTT. Translated: CASSLITGYYSNQPQHF. The chain joins TRBV7-3 to TRBJ1-5; D is undetermined. The germline V gene has CDR1 SGHTA and CDR2 FQGTGA. V lost 1 base and J 0 bases, leaving 13 bases between the germline ends. CDR3 length equals 17 residues.

This sequence joins TRBV11-2 and TRBJ1-4; D not resolved. CDR1 SGHAT and CDR2 FQNNGV come from the germline V gene. V lost 4 bases, J lost 6 bases, and 21 bases lay in between. The CDR3 contains 17 residues. The CDR3 DNA is TGTGCCAGCAGCTCATCATTCCCGGGATCCTGGGATGAAAAACTGTTTTTT. Residues: CASSSSFPGSWDEKLFF.

The rearrangement uses TRBV24-1 and TRBJ1-1, with TRBD1 matching over 10 bases. Per germline, CDR1 KGHDR and CDR2 SFDVKD. Germline trimming cut 7 bases from V and 5 bases from J; bases unmatched to any gene: 3. The CDR3 loop spans 13 amino acids. The CDR3 sequence is CATRDRGRTEAFF. CDR3 in DNA: TGTGCCACCAGAGACAGGGGGCGGACTGAAGCTTTCTTT.

V is TRBV30 and J is TRBJ1-2; perhaps TRBD1 as D (5 bases). This CDR3 region has 14 residues. Germline CDR1 GTSNPN, CDR2 SVGIG (reference sequence). V lost 3 bases, J lost 1 base, and 12 bases lay in between. The chain's CDR3 is CAWRYTGVNYGYTF. The CDR3 nucleotides read TGTGCCTGGAGATATACAGGAGTTAACTATGGCTACACCTTC.

The V and J genes are TRBV3-1 (or the pseudogene TRBV3-2) and TRBJ2-1; D might be TRBD1 (6 bases). Germline V lookup: CDR1 LGHDT, CDR2 YNNKEL (reference sequence). V lost 4 bases and J lost 2, with 12 bases in between. This CDR3 spans 15 amino acids. CDR3 sequence reads: CASSPYRTAYNEQFF. The CDR3 DNA sequence: TGTGCCAGCAGCCCTTACAGGACAGCCTACAATGAGCAGTTCTTC.

V and J are TRBV7-3 and TRBJ2-5; 7 positions match TRBD2. The CDR3 length is 13 residues. Losses at the gene ends were 5 bases for V and 2 bases for J; bases not matched to a gene: 2. Looked up from germline, CDR1 is SGHTA and CDR2 is FQGTGA. The CDR3 DNA sequence: TGTGCCAGCAGCCCCGGGGGGCAAGAGACCCAGTACTTC. This encodes CASSPGGQETQYF.

This clone was counted a few times. The gene calls are TRBV5-1 and TRBJ1-3; D ambiguous. This CDR3 is 14 amino acids long. CDR1 SGHRS and CDR2 YFSETQ come from the germline V gene. The V end lost 2 bases, the J end lost 0 bases, and 6 bases lay between the germline ends. CDR3 coding DNA: TGCGCCAGCAGCTTAGACACCTCTGGAAACACCATATATTTT. Its translation is CASSLDTSGNTIYF.

The rearrangement uses TRBV4-1 and TRBJ2-1, with 10 bases that match TRBD2. With 0 bases clipped from V and 14 bases from J, the junction kept 4 bases outside the gene matches. Germline-derived CDR1 and CDR2 are MGHRA and YSYEKL. This CDR3 spans 13 amino acids. The CDR3 DNA is TGCGCCAGCAGCCAAGAAGTGGGGACTAGCGAGTTCTTC. Residues: CASSQEVGTSEFF.

This chain connects TRBV11-3 to TRBJ2-1, with 8 bases fitting TRBD2. J was trimmed by 6 bases and V by 1 base; bases with no gene match: 2. The CDR3 contains 14 residues. Germline V gene lookup returns CDR1 SGHNT and CDR2 YENEEA. DNA for the CDR3: TGTGCCAGCAGCTTAGCGGGGGGGAGCAATGAGCAGTTCTTC. Translating it yields CASSLAGGSNEQFF.

This rearrangement joins TRBV27 to TRBJ1-5, with TRBD1 matching over 9 bases. Looked up from germline, CDR1 is MNHEY and CDR2 is SMNVEV (reference sequence). The junction had 5 bases not matched to a gene; V was cut back by 2 bases and J by 6 bases. The CDR3 runs to 15 residues. The CDR3 sequence: CASSLGTGIGQPQHF. Written as DNA, the CDR3 is TGTGCCAGCAGTTTAGGGACAGGGATAGGTCAGCCCCAGCATTTT.

Comment on this clone: Given a much more abundant clone one base away, this may be a read error. V usage is TRBV28 and J usage is TRBJ1-1, with D tentatively TRBD1 (5 bases). Trimming shortened V by 4 bases and J by 1 base, and 7 bases separated the two germline ends. Germline V gives CDR1 MDHEN, CDR2 SYDVKM. The CDR3 extends over 13 amino acids. The CDR3, as DNA: TGTGCCAGCAGTTACCAGGGGAACACTGAAGCTTTCTTT. This sequence encodes CASSYQGNTEAFF.

The chain couples TRBV21-1 to TRBJ1-1. TRBV21-1 is classified as a pseudogene. The CDR3 sequence is 13 residues long. Here the CDR3 reads CASSNGGGTEAFF. CDR3 DNA: TGTGCCAGCAGCAACGGGGGGGGCACTGAAGCTTTCTTT.

The CDR3 nucleotides read TGTGCCAGCAGCTTAGCTCTGGGGCCCACCGGGGAGCTGTTTTTT. Protein: CASSLALGPTGELFF. The chain joins TRBV7-8 to TRBJ2-2; D is perhaps TRBD1 (5 bases). With 0 bases removed from V and 4 bases from J, the gap between germline ends came to 9 bases. CDR3 length: 15 residues. The germline gives CDR1 SGHVS, CDR2 FQNEAQ.

The chain recombines TRBV11-3 with TRBJ2-3, with 8 positions matching TRBD1. The CDR3 is made up of 14 amino acids. J lost 6 bases, V lost 5 bases, and 7 bases had no gene match. Germline V gives CDR1 SGHNT, CDR2 YENEEA. CDR3 DNA sequence: TGTGCCAGCAGCCGGACAGGGCCGGCGGATACGCAGTATTTT. Translating gives CASSRTGPADTQYF.